Listed below are T cell receptor beta chains from one sample, sequenced in a study of blood T cell repertoires in COVID-19. Produced via immunoSEQ multiplex PCR; TCRdb's table is partial and in-frame only. The repertoire has approximately 140,000 clones, 84% of them found once; the top ten carry approximately 8.9%. Sequences were obtained from peripheral blood. These receptors were taken from a young man with COVID-19, enrolled during active disease. The CDR3 runs from the conserved cysteine through the conserved F or W. The D gene is left open where the match is weak. Some rows mark clone size as missing; the rest say once, few, many or name a class of expanded clone.

cdr3_nt | cdr3_aa | v_call | d_call | j_call | clone_size
TGTGCCAGCAGCCAAGAGGCCTTGCAGGAATTCCTCACAGATACGCAGTATTTT | CASSQEALQEFLTDTQYF | TRBV4-2 | - | TRBJ2-3 | -
TGTGCCAGCAGCACAGGCAGGGGGAGCAATCAGCCCCAGCATTTT | CASSTGRGSNQPQHF | TRBV9 | TRBD1 | TRBJ1-5 | -
TGTGCCACCACCGCGGGGTACCAACTGTACAATGAGCAGTTCTTC | CATTAGYQLYNEQFF | TRBV15 | - | TRBJ2-1 | -
TGTGCCAGCAGTACCGGGACTAGAAACAATGAGCAGTTCTTC | CASSTGTRNNEQFF | TRBV25-1 | TRBD2 | TRBJ2-1 | -
TGTGCCAGCAGTGAATCAGGGATCAGCAATGAGCAGTTCTTC | CASSESGISNEQFF | TRBV6-4 | - | TRBJ2-1 | once
TGTGCCAGCAGTGGTAACAGGGGAAGCAATCAGCCCCAGCATTTT | CASSGNRGSNQPQHF | TRBV2 | TRBD1 | TRBJ1-5 | -
TGTGCCTGGAGTGTACCGGGAGGGCGGCCTTTCTTT | CAWSVPGGRPFF | TRBV30 | - | TRBJ1-1 | -
TGTGCCAGCAGCTTTACCGGGACTAGCGGGACTAGCACAGATACGCAGTATTTT | CASSFTGTSGTSTDTQYF | TRBV5-4 | TRBD2 | TRBJ2-3 | -
TGTGCCAGCAGACGGACAGGGAACCACGAGCAGTACTTC | CASRRTGNHEQYF | TRBV28 | TRBD1 | TRBJ2-7 | -
TGCAGCATAAAACCCAGACTAGCGGGAGGGATGGGGGATACGCAGTATTTT | CSIKPRLAGGMGDTQYF | TRBV29-1 | TRBD2 | TRBJ2-3 | -
TGTGCCACCAGCAGGGACGAGGGGGACAGGGCCTACCTTTACTCCTACAATGAGCAGTTCTTC | CATSRDEGDRAYLYSYNEQFF | TRBV15 | TRBD1 | TRBJ2-1 | -
TGTGCCAGCAGCTTGACAGGGGGCCCCCTCTACGAGCAGTACTTC | CASSLTGGPLYEQYF | TRBV7-3 | TRBD1 | TRBJ2-7 | once
TGTGCCAGCAGCCACCATTACGGGACAGGGGCCACCGGGGAGCTGTTTTTT | CASSHHYGTGATGELFF | TRBV6-2/TRBV6-3 | TRBD1 | TRBJ2-2 | few
TGTGCCAGCAGTGACAACAGGGGCGATGGCTACACCTTC | CASSDNRGDGYTF | TRBV6-4 | TRBD1 | TRBJ1-2 | -
TGTGCCAGCAGCCAAAGGAGCTCCTACGAGCAGTACTTC | CASSQRSSYEQYF | TRBV3-1/TRBV3-2 | - | TRBJ2-7 | -
TGTGCCAGCTCACCAGAGCGGTACCAAGAGACCCAGTACTTC | CASSPERYQETQYF | TRBV18 | - | TRBJ2-5 | -
TGCGCCAGCAGCTTGGGTGTGGCGGGGGCTCGCGCTTCACCCCTCCACTTT | CASSLGVAGARASPLHF | TRBV5-1 | - | TRBJ1-6 | -
TGTGCCAGCAGCTTGAAGGGACTAGCGGGAGGGAATGAGCAGTTCTTC | CASSLKGLAGGNEQFF | TRBV7-9 | TRBD2 | TRBJ2-1 | -
TGTGCCAGCAGTGAAGCGCGAGATACGCAGTATTTT | CASSEARDTQYF | TRBV6-1 | - | TRBJ2-3 | -
TGTGCCAGCACCCAGACAGGGCACTATGGCTACACCTTC | CASTQTGHYGYTF | TRBV12-3/TRBV12-4 | TRBD1 | TRBJ1-2 | -
TGTGCCACCAGAGACAAACTGAACACTGAAGCTTTCTTT | CATRDKLNTEAFF | TRBV15 | - | TRBJ1-1 | -
TGTGCCACCTCTGGCGGGAGCGCAGGAGAGACCCAGTACTTC | CATSGGSAGETQYF | TRBV7-2 | TRBD2 | TRBJ2-5 | once
TGTGCCAGCAGTTACTCGAATTTACAGTCTTCGTATGGCTACACCTTC | CASSYSNLQSSYGYTF | TRBV6-5 | - | TRBJ1-2 | few
TGTGCCAGCAGTTACGCCGACAGGGCCGGAGGCTACACCTTC | CASSYADRAGGYTF | TRBV6-6 | TRBD1 | TRBJ1-2 | -
TGCGCCAGCAGTCGGGGAGTTGAGACCCAGTACTTC | CASSRGVETQYF | TRBV5-1 | - | TRBJ2-5 | -
TGTGCCACCAGTGATTTGGCCTCCAGGCGTGAGCAGTTCTTC | CATSDLASRREQFF | TRBV24-1 | - | TRBJ2-1 | few
TGCAGTGCTAGTAGCGCAGGGGAGGGACACACCCCCTTC | CSASSAGEGHTPF | TRBV20-1 | - | TRBJ1-2 | -
TGTGCCAGCATGATACTTTTCAATGAGCAGTTCTTC | CASMILFNEQFF | TRBV6-5 | - | TRBJ2-1 | -
TGTGCCACCAGTGAGCTTTCCGGGACAGGGGGTAGCCAAGAGACCCAGTACTTC | CATSELSGTGGSQETQYF | TRBV24-1 | TRBD1 | TRBJ2-5 | -
TGCAGCGTGGAGGGTACAGGCTACACCTTC | CSVEGTGYTF | TRBV29-1 | - | TRBJ1-2 | -
TGTGCCAGCAGTGGGGACAGGGATGGAAACACCATATATTTT | CASSGDRDGNTIYF | TRBV28 | TRBD1 | TRBJ1-3 | -
TGTGCCAGCAGTGACGGACTAGCGGGAGACAACGAGCAGTACTTC | CASSDGLAGDNEQYF | TRBV6-1 | TRBD2 | TRBJ2-7 | -
TGTGCCACCAGTGATTTTCTGAACAGGGGATCAGATACGCAGTATTTT | CATSDFLNRGSDTQYF | TRBV24-1 | TRBD1 | TRBJ2-3 | -
TGTGCCAGCAGCGGCGGACAGGGTGGCTATGGCTACACCTTC | CASSGGQGGYGYTF | TRBV7-2 | TRBD1 | TRBJ1-2 | -
TGTGCCAGCAGCTTCAGGCTAGCGGGAGTGGAGACCCAGTACTTC | CASSFRLAGVETQYF | TRBV7-9 | TRBD2 | TRBJ2-5 | -
TGTGCCAGCAGCTTGCTGACAGGGGACTACGAGCAGTACTTC | CASSLLTGDYEQYF | TRBV5-4 | TRBD1 | TRBJ2-7 | -
TGTGCCAGCAGTCCCTCCTCTGAAGCTTTCTTT | CASSPSSEAFF | TRBV28 | - | TRBJ1-1 | -
TGTGCCAGCAGCTTAAACAGGGGGGGATCCTACGAGCAGTACTTC | CASSLNRGGSYEQYF | TRBV11-2 | - | TRBJ2-7 | few
TGCGCCAGCAGCTCTAGCCGGGCCCAAGGGACCCAGTACTTC | CASSSSRAQGTQYF | TRBV5-1 | - | TRBJ2-5 | -
TGTGCCAGCAGCGCGCGGGGGACCTCATGGAAGAACACTGAAGCTTTCTTT | CASSARGTSWKNTEAFF | TRBV9 | - | TRBJ1-1 | -
TGTGCTAGTTCTTTTGGGGGCAAGGGGCGTGAAAAACTGTTTTTT | CASSFGGKGREKLFF | TRBV12-5 | - | TRBJ1-4 | -
TGTGCCAGTAGTATACGACAGGGGGTGAACACTGAAGCTTTCTTT | CASSIRQGVNTEAFF | TRBV19 | TRBD1 | TRBJ1-1 | -
TGTGCCAGCTCACCGGGACAGGGTAACGAGCAGTACTTC | CASSPGQGNEQYF | TRBV18 | TRBD1 | TRBJ2-7 | -
TGTGCCAGCAGCTTTTTAGGACAGCAAGAGACCCAGTACTTC | CASSFLGQQETQYF | TRBV28 | - | TRBJ2-5 | -
TGTGCCAGTAAGGACTACTCTGGGGCCAACGTCCTGACTTTC | CASKDYSGANVLTF | TRBV19 | - | TRBJ2-6 | -
TGTGCCAGTTGCCGGGGATTGGGCGGGGAGCTGTTTTTT | CASCRGLGGELFF | TRBV12-3/TRBV12-4 | - | TRBJ2-2 | -
TGTGCTTCGGGACAGGTGAACACTGAAGCTTTCTTT | CASGQVNTEAFF | TRBV27 | TRBD1 | TRBJ1-1 | -
TGTGCCAGCAGCACCCCCGCGGGGGGGGCATACAATGAGCAGTTCTTC | CASSTPAGGAYNEQFF | TRBV7-9 | TRBD2 | TRBJ2-1 | medium-sized
TGCGCCAGCAGCCCGGGGATTACCGGCGAGCAGTACTTC | CASSPGITGEQYF | TRBV4-3 | - | TRBJ2-7 | -
TGTGCCAGCAGTGAAGCGGGTCGGGGTAGCGGGAGGTATGAGCAGTTCTTC | CASSEAGRGSGRYEQFF | TRBV6-1 | TRBD2 | TRBJ2-1 | few
TGTGCTAGCAGCTTAGGGGCACGTAGCGGGAGCGTGGGCACAGATACGCAGTATTTT | CASSLGARSGSVGTDTQYF | TRBV7-7 | TRBD2 | TRBJ2-3 | -
TGTGCCAGCAGTGACTTTGGGACTAGCGGGCCAGATACGCAGTATTTT | CASSDFGTSGPDTQYF | TRBV6-4 | TRBD2 | TRBJ2-3 | -
TGTGCCAGCAGTTTCGGGAGAGGCTACACCTTC | CASSFGRGYTF | TRBV28 | - | TRBJ1-2 | few
TGTGCCAGTCGGAGGACAGGCAGCTCCTACGAGCAGTACTTC | CASRRTGSSYEQYF | TRBV19 | TRBD1 | TRBJ2-7 | -
TGCGCCAGCAGCGTAACCGGGACAGCAGGCACAGATACGCAGTATTTT | CASSVTGTAGTDTQYF | TRBV5-1 | TRBD1 | TRBJ2-3 | -
TGTGCTAGCAGCCAGGGGACAGGGCTCGATGAGCAGTTCTTC | CASSQGTGLDEQFF | TRBV7-7 | TRBD1 | TRBJ2-1 | -
TGTGCCAGCGGCCGAGGGACTAGCGGAGCCACCTACGAGCAGTACTTC | CASGRGTSGATYEQYF | TRBV5-4 | TRBD2 | TRBJ2-7 | -